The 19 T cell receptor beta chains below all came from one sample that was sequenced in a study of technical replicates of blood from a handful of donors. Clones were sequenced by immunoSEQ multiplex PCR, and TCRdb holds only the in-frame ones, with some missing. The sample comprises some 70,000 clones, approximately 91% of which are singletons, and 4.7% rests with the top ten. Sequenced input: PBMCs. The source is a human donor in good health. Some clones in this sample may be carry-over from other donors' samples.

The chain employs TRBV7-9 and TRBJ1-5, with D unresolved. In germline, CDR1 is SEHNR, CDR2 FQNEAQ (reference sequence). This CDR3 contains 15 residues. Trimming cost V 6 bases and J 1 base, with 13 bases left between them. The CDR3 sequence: CASSVGEASNQPQHF. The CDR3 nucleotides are TGTGCCAGCAGTGTAGGCGAGGCGAGCAATCAGCCCCAGCATTTT.

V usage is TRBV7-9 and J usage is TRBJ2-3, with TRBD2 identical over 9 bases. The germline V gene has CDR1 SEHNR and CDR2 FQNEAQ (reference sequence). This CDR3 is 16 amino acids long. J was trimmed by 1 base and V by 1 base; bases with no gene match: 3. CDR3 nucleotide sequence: TGTGCCAGCAGCTTAGAGGTAGCGGGGGGCACAGATACGCAGTATTTT. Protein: CASSLEVAGGTDTQYF.

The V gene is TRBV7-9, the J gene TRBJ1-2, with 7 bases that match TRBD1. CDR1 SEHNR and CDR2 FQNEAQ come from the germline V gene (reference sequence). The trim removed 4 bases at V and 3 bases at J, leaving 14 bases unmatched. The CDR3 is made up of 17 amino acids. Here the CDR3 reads CASSSIPPPGTDYGYTF. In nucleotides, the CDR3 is TGTGCCAGCAGCTCCATACCCCCCCCCGGGACAGACTATGGCTACACCTTC.

CDR3 protein: CASSQSVPGTQYF. The CDR3 bases are TGTGCCAGCAGCCAAAGCGTCCCGGGTACGCAGTATTTT. V gene TRBV4-2 combines with J gene TRBJ2-3; no definite D call. CDR1 is LGHNA and CDR2 is YNFKEQ in the germline V gene. There are 13 residues in the CDR3. V was shortened by 2 bases and J by 8 bases, with 11 bases between the two germline ends.

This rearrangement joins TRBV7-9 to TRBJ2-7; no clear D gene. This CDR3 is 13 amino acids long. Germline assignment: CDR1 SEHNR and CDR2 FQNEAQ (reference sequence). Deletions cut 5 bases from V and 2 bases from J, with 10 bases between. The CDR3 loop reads CASSEITTYEQYF. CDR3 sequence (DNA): TGTGCCAGCAGCGAGATTACTACCTACGAGCAGTACTTC. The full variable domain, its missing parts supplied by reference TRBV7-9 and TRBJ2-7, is DTGVSQNPRHKITKRGQNVTFRCDPISEHNRLYWYRQTLGQGPEFLTYFQNEAQLEKSRLLSDRFSAERPKGSFSTLEIQRTEQGDSAMYLCASSEITTYEQYFGPGTRLTVT.

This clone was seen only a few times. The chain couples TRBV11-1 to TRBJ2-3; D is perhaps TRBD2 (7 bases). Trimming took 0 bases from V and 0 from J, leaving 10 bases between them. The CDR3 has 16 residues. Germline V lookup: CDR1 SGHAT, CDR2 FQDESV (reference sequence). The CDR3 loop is CASSLARGASTDTQYF. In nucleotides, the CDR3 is TGTGCCAGCAGCTTAGCACGGGGGGCTAGCACAGATACGCAGTATTTT.

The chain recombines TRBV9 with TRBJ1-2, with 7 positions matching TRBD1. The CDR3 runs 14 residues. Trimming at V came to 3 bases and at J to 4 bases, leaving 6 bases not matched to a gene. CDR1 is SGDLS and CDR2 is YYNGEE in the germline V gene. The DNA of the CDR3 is TGTGCCAGCAGCGCCTCGGGACAGATCTATGGCTACACCTTC. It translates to CASSASGQIYGYTF.

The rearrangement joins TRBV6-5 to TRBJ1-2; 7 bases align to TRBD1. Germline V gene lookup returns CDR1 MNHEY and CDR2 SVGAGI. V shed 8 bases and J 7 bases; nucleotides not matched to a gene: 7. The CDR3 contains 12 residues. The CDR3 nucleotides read TGTGCCAGCGCCAAGGGGGCGGGTGGCTACACCTTC. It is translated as CASAKGAGGYTF.

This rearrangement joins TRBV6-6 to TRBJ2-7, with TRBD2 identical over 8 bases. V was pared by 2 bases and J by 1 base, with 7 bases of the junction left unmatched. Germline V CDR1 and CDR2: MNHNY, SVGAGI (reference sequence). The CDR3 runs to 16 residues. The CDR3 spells CASSYPEREPSYEQYF. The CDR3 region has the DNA TGTGCCAGCAGTTACCCTGAGCGGGAGCCTTCCTACGAGCAGTACTTC.

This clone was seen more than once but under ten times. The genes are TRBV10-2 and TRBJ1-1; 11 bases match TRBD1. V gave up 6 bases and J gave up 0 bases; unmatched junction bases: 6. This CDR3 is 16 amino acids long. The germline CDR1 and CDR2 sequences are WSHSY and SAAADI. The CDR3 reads CASRAGTGGMNTEAFF. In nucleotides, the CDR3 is TGCGCCAGCAGGGCCGGGACAGGGGGTATGAACACTGAAGCTTTCTTT.

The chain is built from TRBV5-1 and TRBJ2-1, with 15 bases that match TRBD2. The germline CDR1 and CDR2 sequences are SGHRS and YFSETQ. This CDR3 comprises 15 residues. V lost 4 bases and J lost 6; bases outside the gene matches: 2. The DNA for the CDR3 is TGCGCCAGCAGCCGGACTAGCGGGGGGGCCAATGAGCAGTTCTTC. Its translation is CASSRTSGGANEQFF. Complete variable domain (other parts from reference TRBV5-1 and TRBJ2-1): KAGVTQTPRYLIKTRGQQVTLSCSPISGHRSVSWYQQTPGQGLQFLFEYFSETQRNKGNFPGRFSGRQFSNSRSEMNVSTLELGDSALYLCASSRTSGGANEQFFGPGTRLTVL.

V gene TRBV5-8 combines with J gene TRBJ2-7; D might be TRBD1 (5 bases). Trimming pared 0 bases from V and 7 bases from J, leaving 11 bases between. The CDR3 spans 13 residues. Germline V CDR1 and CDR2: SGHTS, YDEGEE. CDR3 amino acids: CASSLARKGEQYF. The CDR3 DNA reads TGTGCCAGCAGCTTGGCACGAAAGGGGGAGCAGTACTTC.

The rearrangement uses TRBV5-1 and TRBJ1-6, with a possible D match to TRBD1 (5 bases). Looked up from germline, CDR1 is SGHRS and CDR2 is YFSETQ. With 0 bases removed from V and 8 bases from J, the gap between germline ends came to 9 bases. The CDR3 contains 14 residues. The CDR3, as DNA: TGCGCCAGCAGCTTGGGGGGGGGATATTCACCCCTCCACTTT. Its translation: CASSLGGGYSPLHF.

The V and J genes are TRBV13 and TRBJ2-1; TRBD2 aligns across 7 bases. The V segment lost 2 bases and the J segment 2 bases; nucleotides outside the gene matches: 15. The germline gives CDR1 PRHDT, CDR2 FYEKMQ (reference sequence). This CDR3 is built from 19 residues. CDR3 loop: CASSLMSHRRGVPYNEQFF. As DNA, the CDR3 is TGTGCCAGCAGCTTAATGTCCCACCGTCGGGGGGTCCCCTACAATGAGCAGTTCTTC.

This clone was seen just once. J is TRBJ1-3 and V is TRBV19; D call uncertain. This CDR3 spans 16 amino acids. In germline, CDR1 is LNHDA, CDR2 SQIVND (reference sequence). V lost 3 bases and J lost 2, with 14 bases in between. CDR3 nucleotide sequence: TGTGCCAGTAGTATCGCCCAACAGTCAGCTGGAAACACCATATATTTT. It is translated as CASSIAQQSAGNTIYF.

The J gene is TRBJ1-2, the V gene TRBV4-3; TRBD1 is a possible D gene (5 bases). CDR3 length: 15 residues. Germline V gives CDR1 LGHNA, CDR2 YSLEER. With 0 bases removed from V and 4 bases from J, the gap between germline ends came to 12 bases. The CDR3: CASSQDDREFYGYTF. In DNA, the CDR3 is TGCGCCAGCAGCCAAGACGACAGAGAGTTCTATGGCTACACCTTC.

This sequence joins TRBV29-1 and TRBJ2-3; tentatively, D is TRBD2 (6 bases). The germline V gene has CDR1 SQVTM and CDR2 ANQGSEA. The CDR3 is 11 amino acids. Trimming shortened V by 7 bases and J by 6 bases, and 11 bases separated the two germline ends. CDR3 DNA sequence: TGCAGCGGCCGGGAGAAGGATACGCAGTATTTT. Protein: CSGREKDTQYF.

CDR3 DNA sequence: TGTGCCAGCAGCTTTTCAGGGGCCGTTTCACCCCTCCACTTT. This translates into CASSFSGAVSPLHF. The chain links TRBV7-9 to TRBJ1-6; the D gene is possibly TRBD1 (6 bases). V lost 3 bases to trimming and J lost 9 bases, with 12 bases between them. Germline CDR1 reads SEHNR; CDR2 reads FQNEAQ (reference sequence). This CDR3 region has 14 residues.

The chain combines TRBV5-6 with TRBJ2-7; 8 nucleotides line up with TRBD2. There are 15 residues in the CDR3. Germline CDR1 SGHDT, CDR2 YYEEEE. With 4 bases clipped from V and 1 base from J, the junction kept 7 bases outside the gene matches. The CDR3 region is CASSTVGTRSYEQYF. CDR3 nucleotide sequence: TGTGCCAGCAGCACTGTCGGGACTAGATCCTACGAGCAGTACTTC.